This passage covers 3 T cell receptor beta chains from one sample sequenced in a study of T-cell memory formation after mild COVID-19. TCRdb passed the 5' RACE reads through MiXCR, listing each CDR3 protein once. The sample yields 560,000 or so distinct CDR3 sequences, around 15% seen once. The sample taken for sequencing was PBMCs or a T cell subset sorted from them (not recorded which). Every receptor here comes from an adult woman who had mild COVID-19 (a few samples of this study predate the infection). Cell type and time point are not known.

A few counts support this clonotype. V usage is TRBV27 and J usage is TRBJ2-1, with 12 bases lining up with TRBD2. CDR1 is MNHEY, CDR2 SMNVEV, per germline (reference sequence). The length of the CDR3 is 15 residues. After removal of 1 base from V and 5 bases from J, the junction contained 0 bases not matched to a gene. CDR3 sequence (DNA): TGTGCCAGCAGTTTATGGACTAGCGGGGACAATGAGCAGTTCTTC. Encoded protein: CASSLWTSGDNEQFF.

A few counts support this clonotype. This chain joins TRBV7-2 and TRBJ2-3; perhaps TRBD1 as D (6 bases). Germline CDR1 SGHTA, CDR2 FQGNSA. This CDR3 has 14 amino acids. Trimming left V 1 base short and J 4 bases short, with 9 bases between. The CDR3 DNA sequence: TGTGCCAGCAGCTTAGGTAGGGGGTCAGATACGCAGTATTTT. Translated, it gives CASSLGRGSDTQYF.

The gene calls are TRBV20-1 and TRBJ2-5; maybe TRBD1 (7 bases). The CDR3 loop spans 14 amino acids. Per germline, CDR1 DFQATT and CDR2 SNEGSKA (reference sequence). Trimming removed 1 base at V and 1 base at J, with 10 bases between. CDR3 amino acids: CSARGQGGQETQYF. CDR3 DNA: TGCAGTGCTAGAGGACAGGGAGGCCAAGAGACCCAGTACTTC.